Detailed here is one TCR beta chain. Its target is not known. The sample is drawn from a study of cytomegalovirus exposure and HLA in healthy donors. General study findings and limits: The study dropped some indistinguishable V segments, TRBV6-2 and TRBV6-3 among them. TCR beta chain V- and J-gene trimming was linked, in a later analysis, to a missense variant in DCLRE1C.

This PCR relied on a set of 60 Vbeta primers and 13 Jbeta primers. Generated by immunoSEQ multiplex PCR, the TCRdb table keeps only in-frame clones and is missing some. Of about 160,000 clones listed, roughly 85% are singletons. The CDR3 runs to 17 residues. The V gene end was trimmed by 3 bases and the J gene end by 4 bases; junction bases not matched to a gene: 9. Germline CDR1 reads MDHEN; CDR2 reads SYDVKM. The origin of this receptor is a woman aged 45-65 years in good health and CMV-seronegative. Sequencing was performed on PBMCs. This chain links TRBV28 with TRBJ2-1; 10 bases agree with TRBD2. CDR3 sequence: CASSFNPSLAGYNEQFF. The CDR3 region has the DNA TGTGCCAGCAGTTTTAATCCGTCACTAGCGGGGTACAATGAGCAGTTCTTC.